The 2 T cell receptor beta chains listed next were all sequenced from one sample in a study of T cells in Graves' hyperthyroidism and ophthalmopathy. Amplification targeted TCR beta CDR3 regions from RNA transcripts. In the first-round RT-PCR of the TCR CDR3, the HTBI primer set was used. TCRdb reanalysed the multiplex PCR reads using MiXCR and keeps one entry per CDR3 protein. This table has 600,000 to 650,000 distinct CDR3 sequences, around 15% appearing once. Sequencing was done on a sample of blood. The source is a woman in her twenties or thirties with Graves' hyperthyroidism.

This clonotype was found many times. The CDR3 here is CAARATHRFSTDTQYF. The CDR3 region has the DNA TGTGCCGCCAGGGCTACCCATAGGTTCAGCACAGATACGCAGTATTTT. The chain employs TRBV27 and TRBJ2-3; maybe TRBD1 (5 bases). The germline V gene has CDR1 MNHEY and CDR2 SMNVEV (reference sequence). The CDR3 totals 16 residues. Trimming pared 11 bases from V and 0 bases from J, leaving 21 bases between.

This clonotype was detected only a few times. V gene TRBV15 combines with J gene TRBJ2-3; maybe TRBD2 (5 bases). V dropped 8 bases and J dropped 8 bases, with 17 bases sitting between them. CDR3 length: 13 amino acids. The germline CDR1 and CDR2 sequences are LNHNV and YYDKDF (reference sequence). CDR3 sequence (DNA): TGTGCCACCGGGAGAGGGATTGGAGGTACGCAGTATTTT. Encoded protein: CATGRGIGGTQYF. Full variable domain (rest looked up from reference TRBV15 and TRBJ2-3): DAMVIQNPRYQVTQFGKPVTLSCSQTLNHNVMYWYQQKSSQAPKLLFHYYDKDFNNEADTPDNFQSRRPNTSFCFLDIRSPGLGDTAMYLCATGRGIGGTQYFGPGTRLTVL.